Below, 31 T cell receptor beta chains from the same sample are listed, as sequenced in a study of T cell responses to AZD1222 COVID-19 vaccine. Generated by immunoSEQ multiplex PCR, the TCRdb table keeps only in-frame clones and is missing some. This table has about 200,000 clones, approximately 90% appearing once. Sequenced here: peripheral blood, sampled 28 days after the second AZD1222 dose. The receptors come from an adult who received the AZD1222 COVID-19 vaccine.

The J gene is TRBJ1-1, the V gene TRBV6-5; no firm D call. Looked up from germline, CDR1 is MNHEY and CDR2 is SVGAGI. This CDR3 contains 12 residues. V was clipped by 10 bases and J by 5 bases, with 14 bases between them. CDR3 protein: CANCQVGTEAFF. The CDR3 bases are TGTGCCAACTGTCAGGTAGGGACTGAAGCTTTCTTT.

The genes are TRBV3-1 (or the pseudogene TRBV3-2) and TRBJ2-7; D uncertain. Germline lookup yields CDR1 LGHDT and CDR2 YNNKEL (reference sequence). The CDR3 sequence is 14 residues long. The V gene lost 1 base and the J gene lost 1 base, with 8 bases spanning the gap. This chain's CDR3 is CASSQGARSYEQYF. Here the CDR3 DNA reads TGTGCCAGCAGCCAAGGGGCCAGGTCCTACGAGCAGTACTTC.

The chain carries TRBV3-1 (or the pseudogene TRBV3-2) and TRBJ2-6; D remains ambiguous. With 5 bases removed from V and 0 bases from J, the gap between germline ends came to 8 bases. Germline CDR1 LGHDT, CDR2 YNNKEL (reference sequence). CDR3 length: 15 amino acids. The CDR3, as DNA: TGTGCCAGCAGCTACGGGTACTCTGGGGCCAACGTCCTGACTTTC. It codes for CASSYGYSGANVLTF.

The chain links TRBV19 to TRBJ1-2; tentatively, D is TRBD1 (6 bases). From germline, CDR1 is LNHDA and CDR2 SQIVND (reference sequence). Trimming left V 2 bases short and J 6 bases short, with 13 bases between. This CDR3 is built from 14 residues. CDR3 nucleotide sequence: TGTGCCAGTAGTATAATCGGCAGGGGCGATGGCTACACCTTC. Protein sequence: CASSIIGRGDGYTF.

The CDR3 loop is CASTLGAGPLFNSPLHF. Here the CDR3 DNA reads TGTGCCAGCACTCTGGGGGCAGGGCCTCTTTTTAATTCACCCCTCCACTTT. The chain employs TRBV7-3 and TRBJ1-6; TRBD1 might be the D (6 bases). From germline, CDR1 is SGHTA and CDR2 FQGTGA. The CDR3 runs 17 residues. Trimming took off 7 bases at V and 6 bases at J, with 22 bases between the two ends.

The rearrangement links TRBV5-1 to TRBJ2-1; 12 positions match TRBD1. Germline assignment: CDR1 SGHRS and CDR2 YFSETQ. Trimming cost V 6 bases and J 6 bases; bases outside gene matches: 4. The CDR3 length is 14 residues. The CDR3 nucleotides are TGCGCCAGCAACCGGGACAGGGGGCTCAATGAGCAGTTCTTC. This encodes CASNRDRGLNEQFF.

The chain employs TRBV5-5 and TRBJ1-4; D remains ambiguous. This CDR3 has 15 amino acids. Deletions cut 4 bases from V and 3 bases from J, with 13 bases between. Germline values: CDR1 SGHKS, CDR2 YYEKEE (reference sequence). This CDR3 reads CASSPPDYPNEKLFF. CDR3 sequence (DNA): TGTGCCAGCAGCCCCCCCGACTATCCTAATGAAAAACTGTTTTTT.

The rearrangement joins TRBV5-1 to TRBJ1-3; D might be TRBD1 (6 bases). V lost 4 bases and J 4 bases, leaving 12 bases between the germline ends. The CDR3 is 14 residues long. Per the germline V gene, CDR1 is SGHRS and CDR2 is YFSETQ. The CDR3 spells CASSKGGVGNTIYF. The CDR3 nucleotides read TGCGCCAGCAGCAAGGGGGGCGTGGGAAACACCATATATTTT.

The chain links TRBV10-2 to TRBJ1-6; TRBD1 is a possible D gene (6 bases). Trimming cost V 6 bases and J 9 bases, with 15 bases left between them. Germline-derived CDR1 and CDR2 are WSHSY and SAAADI. The CDR3 length is 14 residues. The chain's CDR3 is CASSDGGAVSPLHF. CDR3 coding DNA: TGCGCCAGCAGCGATGGGGGCGCCGTTTCACCCCTCCACTTT.

This chain joins TRBV5-5 and TRBJ2-3; 9 bases are a match to TRBD2. V lost 2 bases and J lost 5; bases outside the gene matches: 6. Germline-derived CDR1 and CDR2 are SGHKS and YYEKEE (reference sequence). There are 15 residues in the CDR3. CDR3 sequence reads: CASSLLSGSVDTQYF. The DNA for the CDR3 is TGTGCCAGCAGCTTACTTAGCGGGAGTGTAGATACGCAGTATTTT.

V and J are TRBV19 and TRBJ2-7, with D perhaps TRBD2 (6 bases). V was shortened by 3 bases and J by 2 bases, with 11 bases between the two germline ends. Germline lookup yields CDR1 LNHDA and CDR2 SQIVND (reference sequence). The CDR3 sequence is 14 residues long. CDR3 coding DNA: TGTGCCAGTAGTATTCGGCGGGACCCCTACGAGCAGTACTTC. This sequence encodes CASSIRRDPYEQYF.

This clone was observed once. The rearrangement uses TRBV18 and TRBJ2-1; 8 nucleotides align to TRBD2. With 6 bases clipped from V and 1 base from J, the junction kept 5 bases outside the gene matches. CDR1 and CDR2 (germline): KGHSH, LQKENI. The length of the CDR3 is 15 residues. For the CDR3, the DNA is TGTGCCAGCTCTCCAGCGGGAGCGTCCTACAATGAGCAGTTCTTC. Encoded protein: CASSPAGASYNEQFF.

The chain carries TRBV7-6 and TRBJ2-7; the D is unclear. Germline CDR1 and CDR2: SGHVS and FNYEAQ. V was cut by 0 bases and J by 0 bases, with 6 bases left in between. The CDR3 length is 14 residues. The chain's CDR3 is CASSLADNSYEQYF. CDR3 nucleotides: TGTGCCAGCAGCTTAGCAGACAACTCCTACGAGCAGTACTTC.

A single count supports this clone. V gene TRBV15 combines with J gene TRBJ1-2; 7 positions agree with TRBD1. CDR3 size: 15 residues. Germline V gene lookup returns CDR1 LNHNV and CDR2 YYDKDF (reference sequence). Unmatched junction bases numbered 10, after V lost 1 base and J lost 8 bases. CDR3 nucleotides: TGTGCCACCAGCAGAGCAAGTTTGACAGGGTTGGGCTACACCTTC. Its protein is CATSRASLTGLGYTF. The full variable domain, rest sourced from reference TRBV15 and TRBJ1-2, is DAMVIQNPRYQVTQFGKPVTLSCSQTLNHNVMYWYQQKSSQAPKLLFHYYDKDFNNEADTPDNFQSRRPNTSFCFLDIRSPGLGDTAMYLCATSRASLTGLGYTFGSGTRLTVV.

This clone showed up just once. The V gene is TRBV7-3, the J gene TRBJ1-4; D is ambiguous. Germline CDR1 and CDR2: SGHTA and FQGTGA. The CDR3 is 11 residues long. The CDR3, as DNA: TGTGCGGCGGGAACCGGGGAAAAACTGTTTTTT. Protein product: CAAGTGEKLFF.

This clone appeared many times. The rearrangement links TRBV25-1 to TRBJ2-7; D gene uncertain. CDR3 length: 11 amino acids. V lost 6 bases and J lost 2, with 5 bases in between. Germline CDR1 and CDR2: MGHDK and SYGVNS. The CDR3 DNA reads TGTGCCAGCAGCCTCGCCTACGAGCAGTACTTC. Encoded protein: CASSLAYEQYF.

The chain combines TRBV6-1 with TRBJ2-7, with D possibly TRBD2 on 5 matching bases. Germline values: CDR1 MNHNS, CDR2 SASEGT. The germline V and J ends were trimmed by 3 bases and 0 bases, with 9 bases remaining between them. CDR3 length: 14 residues. CDR3: CASSEFGSSYEQYF. DNA for the CDR3: TGTGCCAGCAGTGAGTTTGGGAGCTCCTACGAGCAGTACTTC.

V and J are TRBV2 and TRBJ1-1; D is unresolved. V shed 8 bases and J shed 7 bases, with 11 bases lying between them. Germline V gives CDR1 SNHLY, CDR2 FYNNEI. This CDR3 comprises 11 residues. CDR3 nucleotides: TGTGCCAGCCTCCAGCGGCTTGAAGCTTTCTTT. Translated, it gives CASLQRLEAFF.

CDR3: CASRAPGFTQYF. In DNA form, the CDR3 reads TGCGCCAGCAGGGCCCCGGGATTTACGCAGTATTTT. The chain uses TRBV5-1 and TRBJ2-3, with D possibly matching TRBD2 (5 bases). Germline CDR1 is SGHRS and CDR2 is YFSETQ. CDR3 length: 12 amino acids. Trimming stripped 5 bases from V and 8 bases from J, with 12 bases between.

This chain joins TRBV6-2 or TRBV6-3 and TRBJ2-7, with TRBD2 as a possible D gene (5 bases). Germline loops: CDR1 MNHEY, CDR2 SVGEGT. This CDR3 is 15 amino acids long. Trimming stripped 2 bases from V and 2 bases from J, with 13 bases between. The CDR3 sequence is CASSYSERTPYEQYF. DNA of the CDR3: TGTGCCAGCAGTTACAGCGAGCGGACCCCCTACGAGCAGTACTTC.

The chain employs TRBV6-2 or TRBV6-3 and TRBJ2-5; TRBD2 matches 9 bases. J was trimmed by 7 bases and V by 5 bases; bases with no gene match: 8. Per germline, CDR1 MNHEY and CDR2 SVGEGT. This CDR3 has 14 residues. The CDR3 nucleotides are TGTGCCAGCAGTCCCGGGACTAGCTTGCGGACCCAGTACTTC. Protein product: CASSPGTSLRTQYF.

The rearrangement joins TRBV7-2 to TRBJ1-1, with TRBD1 matching 8 bases. CDR1 is SGHTA and CDR2 is FQGNSA in the germline V gene. Trimming at V came to 5 bases and at J to 8 bases, leaving 4 bases not matched to a gene. The CDR3 consists of 12 residues. CDR3 in amino acids: CASSDRTGEAFF. The CDR3 DNA reads TGTGCCAGCAGCGACCGGACAGGGGAAGCTTTCTTT.

The rearrangement links TRBV19 to TRBJ1-1, with D perhaps TRBD1 (5 bases). Germline V gives CDR1 LNHDA, CDR2 SQIVND (reference sequence). Trimming left V 8 bases short and J 6 bases short, with 19 bases between. The CDR3 runs to 14 residues. CDR3 protein: CASGRGGSFAEAFF. The CDR3 DNA is TGTGCCAGTGGAAGGGGTGGATCCTTCGCTGAAGCTTTCTTT.

The V gene is TRBV7-3, the J gene TRBJ2-3; the match to TRBD2 covers 8 bases. CDR1 and CDR2 (germline): SGHTA, FQGTGA. V was clipped by 2 bases and J by 9 bases; unmatched bases: 13. The CDR3 spans 16 residues. As DNA, the CDR3 is TGTGCCAGCAGCTTACCCCGGTCGGGAGGGGGAGGAACGCAGTATTTT. Protein sequence: CASSLPRSGGGGTQYF.

The chain employs TRBV11-2 and TRBJ1-3; unclear D gene. Germline CDR1 and CDR2: SGHAT and FQNNGV. CDR3 size: 14 residues. Trimming cost V 5 bases and J 0 bases, with 8 bases left between them. CDR3 residues: CASSPLLSGNTIYF. DNA for the CDR3: TGTGCCAGCAGCCCACTACTCTCTGGAAACACCATATATTTT.

The chain links TRBV14 to TRBJ1-4; TRBD1 agrees at 7 bases. Germline lookup yields CDR1 SGHDN and CDR2 FVKESK. The CDR3 spans 18 residues. V lost 2 bases, J lost 0 bases, and 9 bases stayed unmatched. The CDR3 region is CASSQRPGQYPTNEKLFF. In DNA, the CDR3 is TGTGCCAGCAGCCAACGACCGGGACAGTACCCAACTAATGAAAAACTGTTTTTT.

The chain couples TRBV7-9 to TRBJ1-5; no definite D call. V was pared by 3 bases and J by 7 bases, with 10 bases between. CDR1 and CDR2 from the germline V gene are SEHNR and FQNEAQ (reference sequence). The length of the CDR3 is 13 residues. The CDR3 spells CASSLEGSQPQHF. For the CDR3, the DNA is TGTGCCAGCAGCTTGGAGGGTAGCCAGCCCCAGCATTTT.

As regards this clone: At one end the junction does not follow the germline gene, possibly because of a read error. This chain joins TRBV27 and TRBJ2-7; 7 nucleotides agree with TRBD2. The CDR3 runs 13 residues. Germline loops: CDR1 MNHEY, CDR2 SMNVEV (reference sequence). CDR3 protein: CASSLYGWRELYF. Written as DNA, the CDR3 is TGTGCCAGCAGTTTATATGGGTGGCGGGAGCTGTACTTC.

This clone was seen a handful of times. The chain is built from TRBV2 and TRBJ2-1, with 9 bases identical to TRBD2. V was clipped by 6 bases and J by 0 bases; unmatched bases: 6. The CDR3 contains 16 residues. Germline lookup yields CDR1 SNHLY and CDR2 FYNNEI. The DNA of the CDR3 is TGTGCCAGCAGGATATCTAGCGGGGCCTCCTACAATGAGCAGTTCTTC. Its protein is CASRISSGASYNEQFF.

V is TRBV7-9 and J is TRBJ2-7; D is possibly TRBD2 (5 bases). CDR1 SEHNR and CDR2 FQNEAQ come from the germline V gene (reference sequence). Trimming shortened V by 2 bases and J by 6 bases, and 17 bases separated the two germline ends. The CDR3 covers 15 residues. This CDR3 reads CASSLFYGKEREQYF. CDR3 DNA: TGTGCCAGCAGCTTATTCTACGGGAAAGAACGCGAGCAGTACTTC.

The genes are TRBV5-1 and TRBJ1-6; weak D call: TRBD1 (5 bases). V was clipped by 3 bases and J by 7 bases, with 11 bases between them. CDR1 and CDR2 (germline): SGHRS, YFSETQ. This CDR3 spans 14 amino acids. The CDR3 DNA follows: TGCGCCAGCAGCTCCAGAGAGGGGAATTCACCCCTCCACTTT. It encodes CASSSREGNSPLHF.